This T cell receptor (beta chain) was profiled in a study of shared clonotypes between healthy human individuals. Study findings and constraints: The sharing of approximately 4.6% of naive CD4 clonotypes was seen across a few donors.

Produced via immunoSEQ multiplex PCR; TCRdb's table is partial and in-frame only. Among hundreds of thousands of clones, less than 98% were seen once, and the ten largest hold around 0.058%. As regards this clone: As yet, its antigen is unknown. Other DNA sequences of this sample code for an identical CDR3.

Germline CDR1 reads MDHEN; CDR2 reads SYDVKM. Trimming left V 3 bases short and J 0 bases short, with 9 bases between. CDR3 length: 15 amino acids. The sequenced material came from naive CD4+ T cells sorted from blood. The subset: CD45RA+ positively selected. The chain joins TRBV28 to TRBJ2-1; D possibly corresponds to TRBD2 (6 bases). This receptor was obtained from a woman between 25 and 40 years old in good health. CDR3 in amino acids: CASSFSGSSYNEQFF. The CDR3 DNA sequence: TGTGCCAGCAGTTTTTCCGGGAGCTCCTACAATGAGCAGTTCTTC.